This TCR beta chain was documented in a study of beta chain features in type 1 diabetes. Study-level points and caveats: Individuals with type 1 diabetes displayed fewer insertions and more deletions at VDJ junctions. There was a possibility that cDNA sequencing over-represented cells with high TCR expression.

Points on this clone: Its antigen is currently unknown.

Every bit of the isolated RNA underwent reverse transcription, so sequencing read expressed TCRB transcripts. The assay was immunoSEQ multiplex PCR, and TCRdb's table has in-frame clones only and misses some. The table records roughly 42,000 clones, roughly 50% of them present only once. The specimen sequenced was stem cell memory CD4+ T cells from blood. This clonotype was obtained from a woman in her 30s in good health.

CDR3 bases: TGTGCCTGGAGTGTTGGTTCTAGCGAGACAGATACGCAGTATTTT. This gives the protein CAWSVGSSETDTQYF. This chain uses TRBV30 with TRBJ2-3; possibly TRBD2 for D (6 bases). Deletions cut 0 bases from V and 3 bases from J, with 13 bases between. Germline V gene sequence: CDR1 GTSNPN, CDR2 SVGIG (reference sequence). The CDR3 totals 15 residues. Full variable domain (outside the CDR3, taken from reference TRBV30 and TRBJ2-3): SQTIHQWPATLVQPVGSPLSLECTVEGTSNPNLYWYRQAAGRGLQLLFYSVGIGQISSEVPQNLSASRPQDRQFILSSKKLLLSDSGFYLCAWSVGSSETDTQYFGPGTRLTVL.